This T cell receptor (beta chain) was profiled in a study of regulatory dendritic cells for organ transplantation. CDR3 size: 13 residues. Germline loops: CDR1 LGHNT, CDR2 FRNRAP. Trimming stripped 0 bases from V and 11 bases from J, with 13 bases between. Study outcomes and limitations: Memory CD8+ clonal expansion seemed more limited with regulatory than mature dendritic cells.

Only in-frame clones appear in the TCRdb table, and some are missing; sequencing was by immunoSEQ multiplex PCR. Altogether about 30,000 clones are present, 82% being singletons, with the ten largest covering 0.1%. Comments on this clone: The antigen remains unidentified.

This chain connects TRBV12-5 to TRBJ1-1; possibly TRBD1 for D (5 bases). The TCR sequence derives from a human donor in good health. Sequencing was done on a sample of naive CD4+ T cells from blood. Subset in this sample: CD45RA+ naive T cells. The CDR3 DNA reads TGTGCTAGTGGTTTGGTACAGGAGGGGCGGGCTTTCTTT. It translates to CASGLVQEGRAFF.